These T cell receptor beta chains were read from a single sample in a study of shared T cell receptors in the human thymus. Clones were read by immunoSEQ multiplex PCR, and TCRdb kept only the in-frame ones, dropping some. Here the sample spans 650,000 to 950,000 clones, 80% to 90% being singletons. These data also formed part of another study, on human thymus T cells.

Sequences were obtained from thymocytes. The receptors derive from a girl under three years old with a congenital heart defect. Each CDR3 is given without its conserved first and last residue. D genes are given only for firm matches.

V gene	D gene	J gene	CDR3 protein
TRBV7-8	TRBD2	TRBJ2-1	ASSLSSGGIICEQF
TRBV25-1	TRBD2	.	ASSASGGACYEQY
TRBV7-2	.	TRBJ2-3	ASSRQAWVRTDTQY
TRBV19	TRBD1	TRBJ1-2	ASSTPETGDYGYT
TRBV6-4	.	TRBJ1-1	ASSDYGRRSEAF
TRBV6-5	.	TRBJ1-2	ASSYRGLYDGYT
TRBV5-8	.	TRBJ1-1	ASITWGGMNTEAF
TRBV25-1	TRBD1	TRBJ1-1	ASSEFPEGQGAEAF
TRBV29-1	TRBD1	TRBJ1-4	STLGQGAWGEKLF
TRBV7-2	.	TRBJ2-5	ASSPTGNGWETQY
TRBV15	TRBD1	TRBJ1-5	ATSRGPKDRVFWPQH
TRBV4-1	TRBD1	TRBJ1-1	ASSLQGDRGTEAF
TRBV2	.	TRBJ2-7	ASSEGGGRFSEQY
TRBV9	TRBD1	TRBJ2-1	ASSDRDRGYNEQF
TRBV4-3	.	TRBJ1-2	ASSQDRGGGYT
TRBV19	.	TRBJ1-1	ASNYGTEAF
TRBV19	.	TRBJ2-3	ASSIPEADTQY
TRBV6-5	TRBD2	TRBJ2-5	ASRPSGGPAETQY
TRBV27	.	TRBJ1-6	ASNSQGRVGSPLH
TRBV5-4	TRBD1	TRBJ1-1	ASSLRMQRKGAGTEAF
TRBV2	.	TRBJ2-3	ASSEGGDSTDTQY
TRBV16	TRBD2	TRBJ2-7	ASSHYPRGFYEQY
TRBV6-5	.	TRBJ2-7	ASSPFDRSYEQY
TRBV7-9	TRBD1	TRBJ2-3	ASSPGTGGSGTQY
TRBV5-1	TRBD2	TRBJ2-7	ASSARVERGTYEQY
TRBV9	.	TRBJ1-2	ASTRTKNGYT
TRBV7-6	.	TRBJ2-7	ASSLVSLSTEQY
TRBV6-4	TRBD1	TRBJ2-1	ASSQTRPGQGPYNEQF
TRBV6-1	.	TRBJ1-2	ASRETGNGYT
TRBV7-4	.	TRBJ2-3	EVEDTQY
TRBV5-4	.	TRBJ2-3	ASSLGRLALSTDTQY
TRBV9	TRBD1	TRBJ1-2	ASSVWDRGPSYGYT
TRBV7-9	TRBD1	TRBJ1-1	ASSSEYSEKTGGNTEAF
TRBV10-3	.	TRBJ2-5	AISESQYQETQY
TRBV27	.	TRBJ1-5	ASSHKGGAGDQPQH
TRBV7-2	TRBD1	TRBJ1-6	ASSWGYGTGGNSPLH
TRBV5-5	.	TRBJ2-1	ASSPRGLGEQF
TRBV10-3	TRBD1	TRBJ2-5	AIRGQRETQY
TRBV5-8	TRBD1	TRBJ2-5	ASSFTTPGQGSGETQY
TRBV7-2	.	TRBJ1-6	ASSEPTRVSYNSPLH
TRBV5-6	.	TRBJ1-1	ASSLLDSEAF
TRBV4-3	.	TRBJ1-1	ASSGTGEAF
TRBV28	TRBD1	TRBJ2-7	ASIRRGRNRGKSYEQY
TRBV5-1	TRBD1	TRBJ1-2	ASKPTTGVNYGYT
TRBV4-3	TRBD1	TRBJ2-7	ASSRRWGQLYEQY
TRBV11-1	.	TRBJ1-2	ASSLGQNYGYT
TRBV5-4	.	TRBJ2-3	ASSLGQGRVVDTQY
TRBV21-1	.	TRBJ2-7	ASSKKFPSGGYEQY
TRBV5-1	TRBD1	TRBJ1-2	ASSGRDREHGYT
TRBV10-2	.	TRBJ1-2	ASRSREDGYT
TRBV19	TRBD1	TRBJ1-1	ASTLGQGNKPPRANTEAF